The 15 T cell receptor beta chains given below trace back to one sample, sequenced in a study of blood T cells in healthy people across ages. Alongside a J-beta primer mix, a sample-barcoded 5' primer served in a second PCR lasting roughly 7 to 11 cycles. One entry per CDR3 protein, called by TCRdb with MiXCR from the 5' RACE reads. The sample lists 1,100,000 or so distinct CDR3 sequences, around 45% seen once, with under 20% in the top ten. Sequenced sample: blood. Every receptor here comes from a woman aged 55-69 years in good health.

The chain uses TRBV11-2 and TRBJ2-7; D possibly corresponds to TRBD1 (6 bases). Trimming pared 4 bases from V and 7 bases from J, leaving 20 bases between. Per the germline V gene, CDR1 is SGHAT and CDR2 is FQNNGV. The CDR3 runs 15 residues. The CDR3 sequence: CASSSGAGFAEEQYF. CDR3 nucleotide sequence: TGTGCCAGCAGCTCAGGGGCCGGTTTCGCGGAAGAGCAGTACTTC.

The rearrangement links TRBV10-3 to TRBJ2-2; TRBD2 aligns across 10 bases. The junction had 12 bases not matched to a gene; V was cut back by 10 bases and J by 4 bases. Per germline, CDR1 ENHRY and CDR2 SYGVKD. The CDR3 loop spans 16 amino acids. For the CDR3, the DNA is TGTGCCACTATCGAGAGCGGGAGGGCCGTCACCGGGGAGCTGTTTTTT. This gives the protein CATIESGRAVTGELFF.

This clonotype was recorded a few times. The gene calls are TRBV12-3 or TRBV12-4 and TRBJ2-1, with 14 positions matching TRBD2. There are 17 residues in the CDR3. J gave up 7 bases and V 6 bases, and 11 bases lay outside the gene matches. Here the CDR3 reads CASRTSGRAASENEQFF. The CDR3 nucleotides read TGTGCCAGCAGGACTAGCGGGAGGGCGGCGTCGGAGAATGAGCAGTTCTTC.

The chain carries TRBV3-1 and TRBJ1-1, with D possibly being TRBD1 (5 bases). The V gene's germline CDR1 is LGHDT and CDR2 YNNKEL (reference sequence). Trimming pared 4 bases from V and 1 base from J, leaving 10 bases between. The CDR3 consists of 14 residues. The chain's CDR3 is CASSPTGQNTEAFF. Here the CDR3 DNA reads TGTGCCAGCAGCCCCACAGGACAGAACACTGAAGCTTTCTTT.

This clonotype was recorded only once. CDR3 in DNA: TGTGCCAGCAGCTTTTCGGCAGGAAGGCAAGAGACCCAGTACTTC. This sequence encodes CASSFSAGRQETQYF. V and J are TRBV7-9 and TRBJ2-5; D unclear. The CDR3 is 15 amino acids. V lost 3 bases, J lost 2 bases, and 13 bases lay in between. Germline loops: CDR1 SEHNR, CDR2 FQNEAQ (reference sequence).

The gene calls are TRBV28 and TRBJ2-4, with 9 positions matching TRBD1. The J call may be mistaken, given a closer DNA end match to TRBJ2-7. This CDR3 spans 15 amino acids. Germline CDR1 reads MDHEN; CDR2 reads SYDVKM. The CDR3 region is CASSFLDRGMGEQYF. CDR3 sequence (DNA): TGTGCCAGCAGTTTTCTGGACAGGGGCATGGGCGAGCAGTACTTC.

The CDR3 nucleotides read TGCGCCAGCAGTGAGTCGAAGGACAGGAGGTACCAAGAGACCCAGTACTTC. Protein sequence: CASSESKDRRYQETQYF. The rearrangement joins TRBV10-1 to TRBJ2-5, with 7 bases fitting TRBD1. The germline gives CDR1 WNHNN, CDR2 SYGVQD (reference sequence). After removal of 0 bases from V and 0 bases from J, the junction contained 7 bases not matched to a gene. The CDR3 totals 17 residues.

The chain links TRBV7-2 to TRBJ2-7; tentative D call: TRBD2 (5 bases). Germline V CDR1 and CDR2: SGHTA, FQGNSA. V was trimmed by 5 bases and J by 2 bases, leaving 13 bases between them. The length of the CDR3 is 14 residues. The CDR3 here is CASSVELAAYEQYF. The CDR3 DNA follows: TGTGCCAGCAGCGTAGAGCTAGCAGCCTACGAGCAGTACTTC.

The chain joins TRBV7-6 to TRBJ2-5; the match to TRBD2 covers 10 bases. The junction had 6 bases not matched to a gene; V was cut back by 11 bases and J by 0 bases. This CDR3 has 14 residues. Per the germline V gene, CDR1 is SGHVS and CDR2 is FNYEAQ. The CDR3 nucleotides read TGTGCCGGGGCTAGCGGGAGCTACCAAGAGACCCAGTACTTC. Its protein is CAGASGSYQETQYF.

This clonotype was seen only a few times. The chain is built from TRBV20-1 and TRBJ1-5; D is undetermined. Germline V gene sequence: CDR1 DFQATT, CDR2 SNEGSKA (reference sequence). This CDR3 is 17 amino acids long. V gave up 0 bases and J gave up 1 base, with 16 bases separating them. The CDR3 sequence: CSARDSRTDLSNQPQHF. CDR3 DNA: TGCAGTGCTAGAGATAGTAGGACTGATCTAAGCAATCAGCCCCAGCATTTT.

This clonotype came up a few times. V is TRBV10-3 and J is TRBJ2-3; no definite D call. CDR1 and CDR2 from the germline V gene are ENHRY and SYGVKD. The CDR3 runs 12 residues. V was trimmed by 10 bases and J by 6 bases, leaving 14 bases between them. CDR3 coding DNA: TGTGCCACCGGCCCGGGCGTCGATACGCAGTATTTT. This gives the protein CATGPGVDTQYF.

This chain connects TRBV5-1 to TRBJ2-7; D remains unclear. V was clipped by 5 bases and J by 7 bases, with 13 bases between them. The CDR3 covers 12 residues. Germline CDR1 is SGHRS and CDR2 is YFSETQ. The CDR3 region is CASRAELGEQYF. The CDR3 DNA sequence: TGCGCCAGCAGAGCTGAATTAGGGGAGCAGTACTTC.

This clonotype was counted ten times or more. The chain is built from TRBV2 and TRBJ2-5; 12 bases map to TRBD2. V gave up 5 bases and J gave up 4 bases; unmatched junction bases: 2. Germline CDR1 reads SNHLY; CDR2 reads FYNNEI. The CDR3 contains 14 residues. As DNA, the CDR3 is TGTGCCAGCAGTCAGACTAGCGGGAGAGAGACCCAGTACTTC. Translated, it gives CASSQTSGRETQYF. The full variable domain, rest sourced from reference TRBV2 and TRBJ2-5, is EPEVTQTPSHQVTQMGQEVILRCVPISNHLYFYWYRQILGQKVEFLVSFYNNEISEKSEIFDDQFSVERPDGSNFTLKIRSTKLEDSAMYFCASSQTSGRETQYFGPGTRLLVL.

This clonotype occurred many times. J is TRBJ2-3 and V is TRBV29-1, with 7 bases identical to TRBD2. Germline CDR1 and CDR2: SQVTM and ANQGSEA. V was pared by 4 bases and J by 4 bases, with 5 bases of the junction left unmatched. The CDR3 loop spans 13 amino acids. CDR3 in amino acids: CSVGAGRSDTQYF. The CDR3 coding sequence is TGCAGCGTTGGAGCCGGGAGGTCAGATACGCAGTATTTT.

The CDR3 DNA reads as TGTGCCAGCAGCGTAGATGGGAAGAGTCGAGAGACCCAGTACTTC. Encoded protein: CASSVDGKSRETQYF. V is TRBV9 and J is TRBJ2-5, with unresolved D. This CDR3 has 15 residues. CDR1 and CDR2 (germline): SGDLS, YYNGEE. V lost 0 bases, J lost 4 bases, and 13 bases lay in between.